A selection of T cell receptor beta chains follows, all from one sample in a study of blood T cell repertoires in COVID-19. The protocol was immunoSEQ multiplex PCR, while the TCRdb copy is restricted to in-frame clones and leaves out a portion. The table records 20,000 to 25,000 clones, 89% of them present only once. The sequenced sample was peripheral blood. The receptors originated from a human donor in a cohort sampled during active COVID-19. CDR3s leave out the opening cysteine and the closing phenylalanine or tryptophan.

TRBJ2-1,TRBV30,AWSVTGGPSNEQF
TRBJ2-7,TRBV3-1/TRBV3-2,ASSHWLARPYEQY
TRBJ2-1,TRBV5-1,ASSLGGTALEQF
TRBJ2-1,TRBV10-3,AISESVASGSYGNEQF
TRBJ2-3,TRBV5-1,ASSQGQGTSTDTQY
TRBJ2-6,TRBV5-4,ASSRGTGAGANVLT
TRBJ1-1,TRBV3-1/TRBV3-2,ASTGGRSTEAF
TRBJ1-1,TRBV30,AWRGGTEAF
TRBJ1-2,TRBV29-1,SVERRDYGYT
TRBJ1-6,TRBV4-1,ASRRSDTEPTPLH
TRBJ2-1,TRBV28,ASSLEQDSYNEQF
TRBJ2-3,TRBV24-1,ATSDKLAGETDTQY
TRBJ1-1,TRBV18,ASSRRDRGLNTEAF
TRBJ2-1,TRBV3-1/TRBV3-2,ASSPISTYNEQF
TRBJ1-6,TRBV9,ASSVSQGFSASPLH
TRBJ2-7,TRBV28,ASTSSGPPSPYEQY
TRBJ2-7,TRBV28,ASSPRGGDEQY
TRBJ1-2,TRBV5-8,ASSLARDPGGYT
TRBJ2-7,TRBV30,AWKGSDYEQY
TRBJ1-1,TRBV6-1,ASSEFPTGTNTEAF
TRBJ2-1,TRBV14,ASSPGTGTYNEQF
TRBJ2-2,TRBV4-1,ASSQPGQGTGELF
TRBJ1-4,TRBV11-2,ASSSGPSNEKLF
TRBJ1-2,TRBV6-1,ASSEAFPGNHYGYT
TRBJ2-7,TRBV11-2,ASSLGLAGYEQY
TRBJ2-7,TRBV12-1,ASSFEASGSEQY
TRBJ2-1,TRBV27,ASSLNREGSEQF
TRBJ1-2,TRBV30,AWSYGTGDGYT
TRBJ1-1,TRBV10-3,AITGQSNTEAF
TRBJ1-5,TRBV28,ASSLEVVGDNQPQH
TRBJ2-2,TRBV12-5,ASGFDGRTGELF
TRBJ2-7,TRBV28,ASSFKVLGRGSYEQY
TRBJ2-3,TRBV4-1,ASSQGLAGITDTQY
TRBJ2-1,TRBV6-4,ASQTSWREGLGEQF
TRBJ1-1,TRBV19,ASSTVRGQNTEAF
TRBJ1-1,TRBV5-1,ASSLAGMNTEAF
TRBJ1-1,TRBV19,ASSIGTGTLTEAF
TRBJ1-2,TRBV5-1,ASSLATSQTEGYT
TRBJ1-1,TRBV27,ASSSGVMNTEAF
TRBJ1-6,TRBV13,ASSAAQGYNSPLH
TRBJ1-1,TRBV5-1,ASSWGRGTDTEAF
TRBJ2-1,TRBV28,ASSLRPYNEQF